The entry below gives a single T cell receptor beta chain sequence along with its context. The antigen is unknown. Germline lookup yields CDR1 SNHLY and CDR2 FYNNEI. V lost 6 bases, J lost 7 bases, and 6 bases stayed unmatched. This CDR3 has 14 amino acids. The data stem from a study of T cell repertoires in cytomegalovirus infection. Study information: Indications of both CMV infection and matching HLA type were provided by public TCR beta signatures. General study results and limits: Using cumulative public TCR beta family frequency, the authors identified those who carried CMV together with the relevant HLA. HLA-C-restricted CMV clonotypes gave the most frequent clonotype in two of eight donors.

TCRdb reanalysed the reads using MiXCR and keeps one entry per CDR3 protein. There are roughly 300,000 distinct CDR3 sequences in the sample; over 20% occur only once, and approximately 15% lies in the top ten. The chain links TRBV2 to TRBJ1-6; 7 bases match TRBD1. The sequence came from a human donor in good health (CMV status not recorded). Some clones in this sample may be carry-over from other donors' samples. Sequencing was carried out using PBMCs. The CDR3 coding sequence is TGTGCCAGCAGAGGGACAGCCACAAATTCACCCCTCCACTTT. As protein: CASRGTATNSPLHF.